The 27 T cell receptor beta chains presented below share a single source sample, sequenced in a study of cytomegalovirus exposure and HLA in healthy donors (dated by TCRdb to 2017 to 2019). The library was produced with the immunoSEQ multiplex PCR assay. For the multiplex PCR, a mixture combining 60 forward primers for TCR Vbeta segments and 13 reverse primers for TCR Jbeta segments was used. The table was pulled from immuneACCESS by TCRdb, which kept in-frame rearrangements only. Such tables lose some clones; where checked, under half of the loss comes from unresolved V genes, and the rest has no known cause. This sample lists 150,000 to 200,000 clones; roughly four fifths were detected once. Clones ranked in the top ten supply about 2% of the sample. The material sequenced was PBMCs. These receptor sequences come from a woman between 25 and 40 years old in good health and CMV-seropositive.

The chain has TRBV29-1 and TRBJ1-2, with D perhaps matching TRBD1 (5 bases). From germline, CDR1 is SQVTM and CDR2 ANQGSEA. Trimming cost V 2 bases and J 0 bases, with 16 bases left between them. There are 16 residues in the CDR3. CDR3 nucleotide sequence: TGCAGCGTTGAATGGCCCCGGGGGGGGTCTAACTATGGCTACACCTTC. This gives the protein CSVEWPRGGSNYGYTF.

This chain uses TRBV5-4 with TRBJ2-3; perhaps TRBD2 as D (5 bases). The CDR3 spans 16 residues. Trimming stripped 0 bases from V and 0 bases from J, with 11 bases between. CDR1 and CDR2 (germline): SGHNT, YYREEE (reference sequence). The DNA of the CDR3 is TGTGCCAGCAGCTTGGGCGGGCTTTCGAGCACAGATACGCAGTATTTT. Protein product: CASSLGGLSSTDTQYF.

The gene calls are TRBV5-1 and TRBJ2-7; D remains unclear. Per the germline V gene, CDR1 is SGHRS and CDR2 is YFSETQ. The V gene lost 4 bases and the J gene lost 6 bases, with 11 bases spanning the gap. The CDR3 runs to 12 residues. The chain's CDR3 is CASSVGRSEQYF. The DNA of the CDR3 is TGCGCCAGCAGCGTGGGCAGAAGCGAGCAGTACTTC.

V usage is TRBV7-2 and J usage is TRBJ2-5, with a weak D call TRBD2 (6 bases). The germline V and J ends were trimmed by 1 base and 0 bases, with 15 bases remaining between them. The germline V gene has CDR1 SGHTA and CDR2 FQGNSA. The CDR3 runs to 17 residues. This chain's CDR3 is CASSLGALGGYQETQYF. The CDR3, as DNA: TGTGCCAGCAGCTTAGGGGCCCTTGGGGGGTACCAAGAGACCCAGTACTTC.

This chain uses TRBV29-1 with TRBJ1-5, with 10 positions matching TRBD1. V gave up 6 bases and J gave up 5 bases; unmatched junction bases: 4. Germline CDR1 reads SQVTM; CDR2 reads ANQGSEA. The length of the CDR3 is 13 residues. In DNA form, the CDR3 reads TGCAGCGTAGGGACAGGGGTCCATCAGCCCCAGCATTTT. Translation gives CSVGTGVHQPQHF.

The chain couples TRBV5-1 to TRBJ2-7, with TRBD1 identical over 11 bases. CDR3 size: 14 residues. The J segment lost 3 bases and the V segment lost 3 bases, leaving 2 bases of the junction unmatched. Per germline, CDR1 SGHRS and CDR2 YFSETQ. CDR3 DNA sequence: TGCGCCAGCAGCTGGGACAGGGGGTACTACGAGCAGTACTTC. Encoded protein: CASSWDRGYYEQYF. Based on the CDR3 plus reference TRBV5-1 and TRBJ2-7, the full variable domain is KAGVTQTPRYLIKTRGQQVTLSCSPISGHRSVSWYQQTPGQGLQFLFEYFSETQRNKGNFPGRFSGRQFSNSRSEMNVSTLELGDSALYLCASSWDRGYYEQYFGPGTRLTVT.

This clone was counted once. This rearrangement joins TRBV6-6 to TRBJ1-1; no clear D gene. CDR1 is MNHNY, CDR2 SVGAGI, per germline (reference sequence). CDR3 length: 16 residues. The V gene lost 2 bases and the J gene lost 2 bases, with 15 bases spanning the gap. The CDR3 region has the DNA TGTGCCAGCAGTTACGAAAATGGCAGGCTTAACACTGAAGCTTTCTTT. It yields the protein CASSYENGRLNTEAFF.

The chain couples TRBV2 to TRBJ2-3, with TRBD2 matching over 8 bases. J gave up 8 bases and V 4 bases, and 11 bases lay outside the gene matches. Germline V gives CDR1 SNHLY, CDR2 FYNNEI. The CDR3 has 15 amino acids. CDR3 sequence: CASSVSSGPSGTQYF. DNA of the CDR3: TGTGCCAGCAGTGTGTCTAGCGGGCCCTCCGGTACGCAGTATTTT.

This chain links TRBV11-2 with TRBJ1-2; D is unresolved. The CDR3 extends over 16 amino acids. With 0 bases removed from V and 3 bases from J, the gap between germline ends came to 14 bases. CDR1 and CDR2 from the germline V gene are SGHAT and FQNNGV. CDR3 amino acids: CASSLDPGSGDYGYTF. For the CDR3, the DNA is TGTGCCAGCAGCTTAGATCCGGGGAGCGGAGACTATGGCTACACCTTC.

The chain combines TRBV30 with TRBJ2-3; 9 nucleotides line up with TRBD2. Germline V CDR1 and CDR2: GTSNPN, SVGIG (reference sequence). V shed 0 bases and J 6 bases; nucleotides not matched to a gene: 13. This CDR3 is built from 17 residues. This CDR3 is CAWSVLAGGGTFDTQYF. The CDR3 region has the DNA TGTGCCTGGAGTGTACTGGCGGGAGGGGGAACTTTTGATACGCAGTATTTT.

The chain uses TRBV7-6 and TRBJ2-1; D uncertain. Germline assignment: CDR1 SGHVS and CDR2 FNYEAQ. V gave up 3 bases and J gave up 1 base, with 10 bases separating them. This CDR3 contains 15 residues. The chain's CDR3 is CASSLEIPSYNEQFF. DNA for the CDR3: TGTGCCAGCAGCTTGGAGATCCCATCCTACAATGAGCAGTTCTTC.

The genes are TRBV14 and TRBJ1-4; possibly TRBD1 for D (6 bases). This CDR3 has 19 residues. Germline V gene data show CDR1 as SGHDN and CDR2 as FVKESK. V was shortened by 0 bases and J by 2 bases, with 19 bases between the two germline ends. This CDR3 is CASSQEFVRMGATNEKLFF. The CDR3 DNA reads as TGTGCCAGCAGCCAAGAGTTTGTGAGGATGGGGGCTACTAATGAAAAACTGTTTTTT. The full variable domain, in which reference TRBV14 and TRBJ1-4 provide the parts outside the CDR3, is EAGVTQFPSHSVIEKGQTVTLRCDPISGHDNLYWYRRVMGKEIKFLLHFVKESKQDESGMPNNRFLAERTGGTYSTLKVQPAELEDSGVYFCASSQEFVRMGATNEKLFFGSGTQLSVL.

The chain uses TRBV2 and TRBJ1-4, with D unresolved. There are 18 residues in the CDR3. Per the germline V gene, CDR1 is SNHLY and CDR2 is FYNNEI. Trimming shortened V by 1 base and J by 0 bases, and 15 bases separated the two germline ends. This chain's CDR3 is CASSEVRGWPATNEKLFF. In DNA, the CDR3 is TGTGCCAGCAGTGAAGTCAGAGGGTGGCCCGCAACTAATGAAAAACTGTTTTTT. The variable domain in full, completed from reference TRBV2 and TRBJ1-4, reads EPEVTQTPSHQVTQMGQEVILRCVPISNHLYFYWYRQILGQKVEFLVSFYNNEISEKSEIFDDQFSVERPDGSNFTLKIRSTKLEDSAMYFCASSEVRGWPATNEKLFFGSGTQLSVL.

The chain links TRBV7-7 to TRBJ2-2, with D perhaps TRBD2 (5 bases). Germline V gene data show CDR1 as SSHAT and CDR2 as FNYEAQ (reference sequence). This CDR3 is built from 16 residues. V gave up 4 bases and J gave up 0 bases, with 12 bases separating them. CDR3 DNA: TGTGCCAGCAGCTCGCGAGCGGTAGCGAACACCGGGGAGCTGTTTTTT. Amino acid sequence: CASSSRAVANTGELFF.

The DNA of the CDR3 is TGTGCCAGCAGAATTGGGGACAGGAGGAATGAAAAACTGTTTTTT. Its translation: CASRIGDRRNEKLFF. The chain carries TRBV28 and TRBJ1-4; 8 bases are shared with TRBD1. Unmatched junction bases numbered 8, after V lost 6 bases and J lost 5 bases. Germline V CDR1 and CDR2: MDHEN, SYDVKM. The CDR3 loop spans 15 amino acids.

This clone was detected only once. The J gene is TRBJ2-7, the V gene TRBV6-5; 8 bases line up with TRBD1. In germline, CDR1 is MNHEY, CDR2 SVGAGI. The CDR3 extends over 15 amino acids. The V segment lost 2 bases and the J segment 5 bases; nucleotides outside the gene matches: 8. DNA of the CDR3: TGTGCCAGCAGTTACCGCGGGACAGGCGAAGACGAGCAGTACTTC. Translated: CASSYRGTGEDEQYF.

This clone came up a few times. The genes are TRBV9 and TRBJ2-7, with TRBD1 matching over 10 bases. The V segment lost 3 bases and the J segment 5 bases; nucleotides outside the gene matches: 11. Germline CDR1 reads SGDLS; CDR2 reads YYNGEE. CDR3 length equals 16 residues. CDR3 DNA: TGTGCCAGCAGCGCCGATTGGGACAGGGGAGTCCACGAGCAGTACTTC. It codes for CASSADWDRGVHEQYF.

The chain combines TRBV5-1 with TRBJ2-1; 10 nucleotides agree with TRBD1. This CDR3 is 15 amino acids long. The germline CDR1 and CDR2 sequences are SGHRS and YFSETQ. Germline trimming cut 1 base from V and 7 bases from J; bases unmatched to any gene: 5. CDR3 bases: TGCGCCAGCAGCTTGCCGGGACAGGGGTGGAATGAGCAGTTCTTC. Translation gives CASSLPGQGWNEQFF.

This clone has only a few counts. The chain couples TRBV4-1 to TRBJ1-3; a weak D match, TRBD1 (5 bases). The germline V gene encodes CDR1 MGHRA and CDR2 YSYEKL. The ends were cut back, 0 bases at V and 0 bases at J, with 9 bases in the middle. The CDR3 has 16 residues. CDR3 sequence reads: CASSQDLTASGNTIYF. The CDR3 DNA is TGCGCCAGCAGCCAAGATCTGACAGCCTCTGGAAACACCATATATTTT.

The gene calls are TRBV2 and TRBJ2-1; 8 positions match TRBD1. The CDR3 runs to 14 residues. The V and J ends lost 6 bases and 2 bases, in that order; junction bases with no gene match: 3. Germline V gene sequence: CDR1 SNHLY, CDR2 FYNNEI. As DNA, the CDR3 is TGTGCCAGCAGGGGGACAGGCGCCTACAATGAGCAGTTCTTC. It specifies CASRGTGAYNEQFF. Combining the CDR3 with reference TRBV2 and TRBJ2-1 gives the whole variable domain EPEVTQTPSHQVTQMGQEVILRCVPISNHLYFYWYRQILGQKVEFLVSFYNNEISEKSEIFDDQFSVERPDGSNFTLKIRSTKLEDSAMYFCASRGTGAYNEQFFGPGTRLTVL.

The chain has TRBV7-9 and TRBJ1-6, with a possible D match to TRBD1 (6 bases). The germline V gene encodes CDR1 SEHNR and CDR2 FQNEAQ (reference sequence). V was shortened by 1 base and J by 11 bases, with 15 bases between the two germline ends. This CDR3 is built from 15 residues. CDR3 nucleotide sequence: TGTGCCAGCAGCTTAGTCGGGGTGGACAGAACACCCCTCCACTTT. Translation: CASSLVGVDRTPLHF.

V and J are TRBV18 and TRBJ1-3; a weak D match, TRBD1 (5 bases). Trimming stripped 6 bases from V and 8 bases from J, with 17 bases between. This CDR3 contains 14 residues. Germline V gene sequence: CDR1 KGHSH, CDR2 LQKENI. The CDR3 loop reads CASSPGLSTDTIYF. CDR3 nucleotide sequence: TGTGCCAGCTCGCCGGGACTAAGCACGGACACCATATATTTT.

The rearrangement links TRBV5-4 to TRBJ2-5; 8 nucleotides match TRBD1. The CDR3 consists of 12 residues. Germline-derived CDR1 and CDR2 are SGHNT and YYREEE (reference sequence). The V and J ends lost 4 bases and 5 bases, in that order; junction bases with no gene match: 1. The CDR3 region is CASSRTGETQYF. As DNA, the CDR3 is TGTGCCAGCAGCCGGACAGGGGAGACCCAGTACTTC.

Note on this clone: One junction end does not reproduce the germline sequence, and a read error may be involved. The sample contains more than one DNA sequence encoding this CDR3. The chain links TRBV2 to TRBJ1-1, with 7 bases lining up with TRBD1. The germline CDR1 and CDR2 sequences are SNHLY and FYNNEI. CDR3 size: 15 residues. The CDR3 here is CASSGGGAIYTEAFF. CDR3 coding DNA: TGTGCTAGCAGTGGAGGGGGCGCGATTTACACTGAAGCTTTCTTT.

Written as DNA, the CDR3 is TGTGCCAGCAGCCCGATAGGGGAAGTGATTCAGCCCCAGCATTTT. The encoded protein is CASSPIGEVIQPQHF. V usage is TRBV9 and J usage is TRBJ1-5; perhaps TRBD1 as D (5 bases). V gave up 4 bases and J gave up 6 bases, with 17 bases separating them. Looked up from germline, CDR1 is SGDLS and CDR2 is YYNGEE. The CDR3 runs to 15 residues.

This sequence joins TRBV7-9 and TRBJ2-3, with TRBD1 matching 8 bases. The CDR3 has 17 amino acids. CDR1 is SEHNR, CDR2 FQNEAQ, per germline (reference sequence). Trimming at V came to 3 bases and at J to 1 base, leaving 9 bases not matched to a gene. The CDR3 coding sequence is TGTGCCAGCAGCTTGACTTCCGGGACAGGTCGCACAGATACGCAGTATTTT. Its translation: CASSLTSGTGRTDTQYF.

This clone was recorded only once. The chain couples TRBV10-3 to TRBJ2-7, with D possibly being TRBD2 (6 bases). The CDR3 loop spans 13 amino acids. The germline gives CDR1 ENHRY, CDR2 SYGVKD. V gave up 2 bases and J gave up 4 bases, with 9 bases separating them. This CDR3 reads CAISETSRYEQYF. The CDR3 nucleotides read TGTGCCATCAGTGAGACTAGCCGGTACGAGCAGTACTTC.